What follows is one T cell receptor (beta chain) and its context. Its specificity is unknown. Each TCR library used 3500 ng of total RNA. TCRdb re-called the 5' RACE reads; every CDR3 protein appears as one record, without DNA. The sample spans about 330,000 distinct CDR3 sequences; the ten largest clones claim roughly 2%. This entry belongs to a study of monozygotic twins with inflammatory bowel disease. Overall study findings and caveats: Twin pairs that were concordant did not differ from discordant pairs in repertoire similarity, possibly from limited power.

Investigators extracted total RNA from whole blood and did not sort T cells. This sequence originates from a human donor with ulcerative colitis or Crohn's disease, or a healthy co-twin of an affected twin (not recorded which). Source material: blood.

CDR3 in amino acids: CASSWSGTGRGTDTQYF. This chain joins TRBV12-3 or TRBV12-4 and TRBJ2-3; TCRdb indicates TRBD1, and absent DNA this call remains unverified. The CDR3 runs 17 residues.